The rows below give T cell receptor beta chains drawn from one sample of a study of shared clonotypes between healthy human individuals. Repertoires were generated with immunoSEQ multiplex PCR, while TCRdb's copy carries only in-frame clones and drops some. This table has about 600,000 clones, about 97% appearing once. Sequencing was performed on naive CD4+ T cells sorted from blood. The receptors stem from a woman aged 25 to 39 in good health. The CDR3 runs from the conserved cysteine through the conserved F or W. Each record gives: J gene, clone size, V gene, D gene, CDR3 protein, CDR3 DNA. D genes are given only for firm matches. Only some rows state a clone size, as once, few, many or a class for expanded clones.

>TRBJ2-3|-|TRBV7-9|TRBD2
CASNKGGRGPFGSQYF
TGTGCCAGCAACAAAGGCGGGAGGGGGCCGTTTGGTTCGCAGTATTTT
>TRBJ1-4|-|TRBV15|-
CATSRDQGTGLNEKLFF
TGTGCCACCAGCAGAGATCAAGGTACCGGACTAAATGAAAAACTGTTTTTT
>TRBJ1-1|-|TRBV7-8|-
CASSLHGQGAEAFF
TGTGCCAGCAGCTTGCACGGGCAGGGCGCTGAAGCTTTCTTT
>TRBJ1-4|once|TRBV6-5|TRBD1
CASSILSGDSEKLFF
TGTGCCAGCAGTATATTGAGTGGGGACAGCGAAAAACTGTTTTTT
>TRBJ2-5|-|TRBV6-1|TRBD2
CASSERLAGVQETQYF
TGTGCCAGCAGTGAAAGGCTAGCGGGGGTCCAAGAGACCCAGTACTTC
>TRBJ2-2|-|TRBV5-5|TRBD1
CASSAGTGMTGELFF
TGTGCCAGCAGTGCCGGGACAGGAATGACCGGGGAGCTGTTTTTT
>TRBJ1-2|-|TRBV27|-
CASSFGTGLGYTF
TGTGCCAGCAGTTTTGGGACGGGGCTTGGCTACACCTTC
>TRBJ2-5|-|TRBV7-2|-
CASASSRVQETQYF
TGTGCCAGCGCCTCGTCGAGGGTTCAAGAGACCCAGTACTTC
>TRBJ2-7|-|TRBV5-1|TRBD2
CASSFGTSTYEQYF
TGCGCCAGCAGCTTCGGGACTAGCACCTACGAGCAGTACTTC
>TRBJ2-1|once|TRBV9|TRBD2
CASSVGLPGGSSYNEQFF
TGTGCCAGCAGCGTCGGGTTACCGGGAGGGAGCTCCTACAATGAGCAGTTCTTC
>TRBJ1-5|-|TRBV28|TRBD1
CASSYSDRGRNQPQHF
TGTGCCAGCAGTTACTCCGACAGGGGGCGAAATCAGCCCCAGCATTTT
>TRBJ2-3|-|TRBV10-3|TRBD2
CAISRLAGDSPDTQYF
TGTGCCATCAGCCGACTAGCGGGAGACTCCCCAGATACGCAGTATTTT
>TRBJ2-1|-|TRBV28|-
CASSPNPGLEQFF
TGTGCCAGCAGTCCGAACCCGGGATTGGAGCAGTTCTTC
>TRBJ2-1|-|TRBV5-6|-
CASSFFSEYNEQFF
TGTGCCAGCAGCTTCTTCTCAGAGTACAATGAGCAGTTCTTC
>TRBJ2-2|-|TRBV2|-
CASSEQGEDTGELFF
TGTGCCAGCAGTGAACAGGGGGAGGACACCGGGGAGCTGTTTTTT
>TRBJ1-5|-|TRBV28|TRBD1
CASIKQGGQPQHF
TGTGCCAGCATTAAACAGGGGGGGCAGCCCCAGCATTTT
>TRBJ1-1|-|TRBV2|-
CAVVVGNTEAFF
TGTGCCGTTGTAGTGGGTAACACTGAAGCTTTCTTT
>TRBJ1-1|-|TRBV28|-
CASKRNTEAFF
TGTGCCAGCAAGAGGAACACTGAAGCTTTCTTT
>TRBJ2-7|-|TRBV7-3|TRBD2
CASSYSGTSGYEQYF
TGTGCCAGCAGTTATTCCGGGACTAGCGGCTACGAGCAGTACTTC
>TRBJ2-6|-|TRBV27|-
CASSPTRKTSGANVLTF
TGTGCCAGCTCTCCGACTCGTAAAACCTCTGGGGCCAACGTCCTGACTTTC
>TRBJ2-1|-|TRBV4-1|TRBD2
CASSLGTSGRTYNEQFF
TGCGCCAGCAGCCTAGGGACTAGCGGGCGTACCTACAATGAGCAGTTCTTC
>TRBJ2-1|-|TRBV9|TRBD2
CASSVGGTSGSHNEQFF
TGTGCCAGCAGCGTAGGAGGAACTAGCGGGAGCCACAATGAGCAGTTCTTC
>TRBJ2-1|-|TRBV12-5|TRBD2
CASGLEVAGGSMYNEQFF
TGTGCTAGTGGTTTGGAGGTAGCGGGAGGTAGTATGTACAATGAGCAGTTCTTC
>TRBJ2-1|-|TRBV27|TRBD2
CASRSTSGEWYNEQFF
TGTGCCAGCAGGTCGACTAGCGGGGAGTGGTACAATGAGCAGTTCTTC
>TRBJ2-1|-|TRBV28|-
CASSLWLYNEQFF
TGTGCCAGCAGTTTATGGCTGTACAATGAGCAGTTCTTC
>TRBJ1-1|-|TRBV29-1|-
CSVRGDPNTEAFF
TGCAGCGTTAGAGGGGATCCGAACACTGAAGCTTTCTTT
>TRBJ2-1|-|TRBV18|TRBD2
CASSPPTTSGYNEQFF
TGTGCCAGCTCACCACCGACTACTAGCGGATACAATGAGCAGTTCTTC
>TRBJ2-2|-|TRBV25-1|-
CASSESRTVAYTGELFF
TGTGCCAGCAGTGAATCCCGGACGGTAGCCTACACCGGGGAGCTGTTTTTT
>TRBJ2-3|-|TRBV14|-
CASSHLPSTDTQYF
TGTGCCAGCAGCCACCTTCCTAGCACAGATACGCAGTATTTT
>TRBJ2-2|-|TRBV27|-
CASSLKPQPHTGELFF
TGTGCCAGCAGTTTAAAGCCACAGCCGCACACCGGGGAGCTGTTTTTT
>TRBJ2-2|-|TRBV18|-
CASSPEVAELSGELFF
TGTGCCAGCTCACCAGAAGTAGCGGAGCTCTCCGGGGAGCTGTTTTTT
>TRBJ2-7|-|TRBV28|TRBD1
CASRYPGTGNYEQYF
TGTGCCAGCAGGTATCCCGGGACAGGGAACTACGAGCAGTACTTC
>TRBJ1-4|-|TRBV4-1|-
CASSQGTPSEATNEKLFF
TGCGCCAGCAGCCAAGGAACCCCGAGCGAGGCTACTAATGAAAAACTGTTTTTT
>TRBJ2-3|-|TRBV4-1|TRBD2
CASSQSRGRAYLDTQYF
TGCGCCAGCAGCCAATCGCGCGGGAGGGCCTACCTGGATACGCAGTATTTT
>TRBJ1-3|-|TRBV7-6|-
CASSPRALASPSGNTIYF
TGTGCCAGCAGCCCCAGGGCGTTGGCTTCTCCCTCCGGAAACACCATATATTTT
>TRBJ2-1|-|TRBV10-1|-
CASSTSSSPNEQFF
TGCGCCAGCTCTACTTCTTCTAGCCCTAATGAGCAGTTCTTC
>TRBJ2-2|-|TRBV10-2|-
CASSSYNTGELFF
TGCGCCAGCAGTAGTTACAACACCGGGGAGCTGTTTTTT
>TRBJ2-7|-|TRBV7-9|-
CASRIGGGDHEQYF
TGTGCCAGCAGGATAGGTGGCGGGGACCACGAGCAGTACTTC
>TRBJ2-2|-|TRBV5-4|TRBD2
CASSQGLAGNTGELFF
TGTGCCAGCAGCCAGGGACTAGCGGGCAACACCGGGGAGCTGTTTTTT
>TRBJ2-5|-|TRBV28|TRBD2
CASSGTSGSVKETQYF
TGTGCCAGCAGTGGGACTAGCGGGAGTGTGAAAGAGACCCAGTACTTC
>TRBJ1-3|-|TRBV19|-
CASYAGGTFSGNTIYF
TGTGCCAGTTATGCCGGCGGGACCTTCTCTGGAAACACCATATATTTT
>TRBJ2-7|-|TRBV28|-
CASSHDSTYEQYF
TGTGCCAGCAGTCACGACAGCACCTACGAGCAGTACTTC
>TRBJ2-1|-|TRBV7-9|-
CASSLGVSNEQFF
TGTGCCAGCAGCTTAGGGGTCAGCAATGAGCAGTTCTTC
>TRBJ2-5|-|TRBV18|-
CASSPRVGDQETQYF
TGTGCCAGCTCACCTCGGGTGGGGGACCAAGAGACCCAGTACTTC
>TRBJ1-4|-|TRBV19|-
CASSMGRVEKLFF
TGTGCCAGTAGTATGGGAAGGGTGGAAAAACTGTTTTTT